The 27 T cell receptor beta chains given below trace back to one sample, sequenced in a study of molecular identifiers for immune sequencing clone quantification. A single record per CDR3 protein comes from TCRdb applying MiXCR to the PCR reads. Among a few hundred thousand distinct CDR3 sequences, roughly 23% were seen once, and the ten largest hold around 0.86%. The sequencing input was naive CD8+ T cells from blood, with Jurkat cell RNA spiked in. Described subset: FACS-sorted CD8+CD4-CCR7+CD45RA+ naive T cells. These receptor sequences come from a human donor in good health. Some libraries in this study had Jurkat cell RNA spiked in.

The chain has TRBV11-2 and TRBJ2-7; D gene unclear. Trimming shortened V by 1 base and J by 7 bases, and 17 bases separated the two germline ends. Per germline, CDR1 SGHAT and CDR2 FQNNGV. The CDR3 has 15 residues. CDR3: CASSLGWQQRWEQYF. The CDR3 DNA sequence: TGTGCCAGCAGCTTAGGTTGGCAGCAAAGGTGGGAGCAGTACTTC.

With respect to this clonotype: One junction end disagrees with the germline gene, perhaps due to a read error. V and J are TRBV6-5 and TRBJ1-2; 12 bases are a match to TRBD1. The CDR3 contains 19 residues. The germline V gene has CDR1 MNHEY and CDR2 SVGAGI. The CDR3 bases are TGTGTCAGCAGTTTTTCCGGGACAGGGGGCCCCCGGATTAACTATGGCTACACCTTC. It codes for CVSSFSGTGGPRINYGYTF.

This clonotype was found a few times. The chain links TRBV4-1 to TRBJ2-3; D remains unclear. V was cut by 1 base and J by 4 bases, with 15 bases left in between. The germline V gene has CDR1 MGHRA and CDR2 YSYEKL. The CDR3 extends over 16 amino acids. CDR3 loop: CASSQGNTLGADTQYF. For the CDR3, the DNA is TGCGCCAGCAGCCAAGGGAATACCTTAGGCGCAGATACGCAGTATTTT.

This clonotype turned up a few times. The chain employs TRBV6-5 and TRBJ1-5, with D tentatively TRBD1 (6 bases). Trimming left V 5 bases short and J 4 bases short, with 12 bases between. This CDR3 contains 14 residues. The V gene's germline CDR1 is MNHEY and CDR2 SVGAGI. The CDR3 is CASSQDSLNQPQHF. The CDR3 DNA reads TGTGCCAGCAGTCAGGACAGTTTGAATCAGCCCCAGCATTTT.

This clonotype was seen many times. CDR3 nucleotides: TGCGCCAGCAGCCAAGTCCCGGGGGAAGGCGGATTAAACATTCAGTACTTC. Amino acids: CASSQVPGEGGLNIQYF. The chain employs TRBV4-1 and TRBJ2-4; possibly TRBD2 for D (6 bases). With 1 base removed from V and 6 bases from J, the gap between germline ends came to 19 bases. The CDR3 runs 17 residues. Germline V lookup: CDR1 MGHRA, CDR2 YSYEKL.

This clonotype was observed a few times. The chain recombines TRBV11-2 with TRBJ2-1; D might be TRBD2 (6 bases). This CDR3 comprises 16 residues. The V gene lost 5 bases and the J gene lost 0 bases, with 14 bases spanning the gap. Germline loops: CDR1 SGHAT, CDR2 FQNNGV. CDR3 sequence: CASSPNSGTSYNEQFF. The CDR3 DNA reads as TGTGCCAGCAGCCCCAATAGCGGAACCTCCTACAATGAGCAGTTCTTC. Full variable domain (rest looked up from reference TRBV11-2 and TRBJ2-1): EAGVAQSPRYKIIEKRQSVAFWCNPISGHATLYWYQQILGQGPKLLIQFQNNGVVDDSQLPKDRFSAERLKGVDSTLKIQPAKLEDSAVYLCASSPNSGTSYNEQFFGPGTRLTVL.

This clonotype was recorded a few times. In DNA form, the CDR3 reads TGTGCCAGCAGTTCAGGACCGACAGAAAATGAAAAACTGTTTTTT. Translating it yields CASSSGPTENEKLFF. The chain links TRBV6-2 or TRBV6-3 to TRBJ1-4, with D possibly TRBD1 on 5 matching bases. CDR1 and CDR2 (germline): MNHEY, SVGEGT. This CDR3 spans 15 amino acids. The ends were cut back, 4 bases at V and 5 bases at J, with 14 bases in the middle.

To note about this clonotype: An end of the junction differs from the germline gene, which may be a read error. This chain joins TRBV5-6 and TRBJ1-1; D remains unclear. The germline V gene encodes CDR1 SGHDT and CDR2 YYEEEE. The CDR3 runs 12 residues. The CDR3 sequence is CASSLANSEAFF. In DNA, the CDR3 is TGTGCCAGCAGCTTGGCCAACAGTGAAGCTTTCTTT.

The chain uses TRBV7-6 and TRBJ2-7; the D gene could be TRBD1 or TRBD2 (7 bases each). The CDR3 loop spans 16 amino acids. Germline CDR1 reads SGHVS; CDR2 reads FNYEAQ. V was shortened by 5 bases and J by 5 bases, with 22 bases between the two germline ends. CDR3 sequence: CASSTGEGQGGNEQYF. For the CDR3, the DNA is TGTGCCAGCAGCACAGGGGAGGGCCAGGGGGGCAACGAGCAGTACTTC.

The chain uses TRBV11-2 and TRBJ2-1, with D perhaps TRBD1 (6 bases). Germline CDR1 and CDR2: SGHAT and FQNNGV. The CDR3 loop spans 14 amino acids. Trimming pared 4 bases from V and 6 bases from J, leaving 13 bases between. In DNA, the CDR3 is TGTGCCAGCAGCTCAATTGGGGGCTCCAATGAGCAGTTCTTC. Translated: CASSSIGGSNEQFF.

This clonotype has more than one count but fewer than ten. CDR3 region: CASSPPGGADTDTQYF. CDR3 in DNA: TGTGCCAGCAGCCCACCAGGGGGCGCAGACACAGATACGCAGTATTTT. The chain joins TRBV5-3 to TRBJ2-3; 8 bases fit TRBD1. Being an ORF, TRBV5-3 has a function that is uncertain. The CDR3 length is 16 residues. Germline trimming cut 8 bases from V and 2 bases from J; bases unmatched to any gene: 13.

The sample holds many counts of this clonotype. This chain connects TRBV6-2 or TRBV6-3 to TRBJ2-5, with 7 bases fitting TRBD1. Germline V CDR1 and CDR2: MNHEY, SVGEGT. V lost 3 bases, J lost 2 bases, and 12 bases stayed unmatched. CDR3 length equals 17 residues. CDR3: CASSYRRQGRGQETQYF. As DNA, the CDR3 is TGTGCCAGCAGTTATCGAAGACAGGGTCGAGGGCAAGAGACCCAGTACTTC.

In this sample, this clonotype turned up a few times. Its ends do not fully match the called genes, so a read error is possible. This chain links TRBV5-1 with TRBJ2-2, with D perhaps TRBD2 (7 bases). The CDR3 runs 16 residues. Per germline, CDR1 SGHRS and CDR2 YFSETQ. CDR3 coding DNA: TGCGCCAGCAGCCCGACGGGGGGCGATTATACCGGGGGGCTGTTTTTT. It encodes CASSPTGGDYTGGLFF.

Concerning this clonotype itself: Possible read error: a much larger clone is one base away. The V and J genes are TRBV30 and TRBJ2-1; no reliable D call. Germline CDR1 reads GTSNPN; CDR2 reads SVGIG (reference sequence). Trimming stripped 2 bases from V and 9 bases from J, with 11 bases between. The CDR3 contains 12 residues. The CDR3 reads CAWSPSWGEQFF. The CDR3 DNA sequence: TGTGCCTGGAGTCCGTCGTGGGGTGAGCAGTTCTTC.

As regards this clonotype: A much larger clone differs by one base, so this may be a read error. This rearrangement joins TRBV18 to TRBJ2-4; no clear D. This CDR3 is built from 16 residues. The germline CDR1 and CDR2 sequences are KGHSH and LQKENI. CDR3 sequence reads: CASSPPEQIAKTIQYF. The CDR3 coding sequence is TGTGCCAGCTCACCACCGGAACAAATAGCCAAAACCATTCAGTACTTC.

This clonotype was seen a handful of times. The chain combines TRBV14 with TRBJ2-5; 13 bases map to TRBD2. Germline-derived CDR1 and CDR2 are SGHDN and FVKESK. J gave up 5 bases and V 4 bases, and 7 bases lay outside the gene matches. The CDR3 has 16 residues. CDR3 nucleotide sequence: TGTGCCAGCAGCCCGCCAGGACTAGCGGGAGCTGAGACCCAGTACTTC. It specifies CASSPPGLAGAETQYF.

This clonotype was counted only a few times. The chain is built from TRBV6-1 and TRBJ1-6; D gene ambiguous. The CDR3 extends over 13 amino acids. The ends were cut back, 1 base at V and 7 bases at J, with 5 bases in the middle. The germline V gene encodes CDR1 MNHNS and CDR2 SASEGT. CDR3 in DNA: TGTGCCAGCAGTGAAGTTCCAAATTCACCCCTCCACTTT. This encodes CASSEVPNSPLHF.

The V and J genes are TRBV28 and TRBJ2-3; 7 nucleotides agree with TRBD2. The V and J ends lost 4 bases and 6 bases, in that order; junction bases with no gene match: 25. Germline loops: CDR1 MDHEN, CDR2 SYDVKM. This CDR3 contains 20 residues. CDR3 in amino acids: CASSSPGLHYRVLMMDTQYF. The CDR3 nucleotides read TGTGCCAGCAGTTCCCCGGGACTACACTACCGGGTGTTGATGATGGATACGCAGTATTTT.

A few counts support this clonotype. The chain employs TRBV11-2 and TRBJ2-1; unclear D gene. The V gene's germline CDR1 is SGHAT and CDR2 FQNNGV. CDR3 size: 15 residues. The V end was cut by 6 bases, the J end by 1 base, with 13 bases between. The CDR3 is CASSSDYSSYNEQFF. In DNA, the CDR3 is TGTGCCAGCAGTTCTGATTACTCGTCCTACAATGAGCAGTTCTTC.

The CDR3 loop is CSATEENTGELFF. The CDR3 coding sequence is TGCAGTGCCACTGAGGAGAACACCGGGGAGCTGTTTTTT. The rearrangement links TRBV20-1 to TRBJ2-2; D unresolved. The CDR3 runs 13 residues. Germline assignment: CDR1 DFQATT and CDR2 SNEGSKA (reference sequence). Trimming cost V 6 bases and J 1 base, with 9 bases left between them.

A few counts support this clonotype. The rearrangement links TRBV6-1 to TRBJ2-3; D ambiguous. Deletions cut 3 bases from V and 4 bases from J, with 14 bases between. Germline loops: CDR1 MNHNS, CDR2 SASEGT. The CDR3 sequence is 15 residues long. The CDR3 coding sequence is TGTGCCAGCAGTGAGTGGGTCCATCAGGCAGATACGCAGTATTTT. Its protein product is CASSEWVHQADTQYF.

This clonotype was found a few times. The CDR3, as DNA: TGTGCCAGCAGTTTATTTACCGGGACAGGGGGAATCGGGGAGCTGTTTTTT. Amino acid sequence: CASSLFTGTGGIGELFF. The rearrangement links TRBV28 to TRBJ2-2; 11 bases are a match to TRBD1. Germline CDR1 reads MDHEN; CDR2 reads SYDVKM. V gave up 1 base and J gave up 7 bases; unmatched junction bases: 8. The CDR3 spans 17 residues.

This clonotype was counted between two and nine times. The chain uses TRBV11-3 and TRBJ2-1; D unresolved. V gave up 0 bases and J gave up 0 bases, with 6 bases separating them. Germline V gene lookup returns CDR1 SGHNT and CDR2 YENEEA. CDR3 length: 15 residues. CDR3 DNA: TGTGCCAGCAGCTTAGATACGAGCTCCTACAATGAGCAGTTCTTC. It specifies CASSLDTSSYNEQFF.

In regard to this clonotype: A read error may produce the germline difference seen at one junction end. The rearrangement links TRBV12-3 or TRBV12-4 to TRBJ1-2, with TRBD1 identical over 10 bases. This CDR3 is built from 18 residues. In DNA form, the CDR3 reads TGTGCCAGCAGTCCATCGTTGACAGGGGGCGGGAATAACTATGACTACACCTTC. Its protein is CASSPSLTGGGNNYDYTF.

This clonotype was seen a handful of times. The CDR3 sequence is CASSVQGALTGELFF. DNA of the CDR3: TGTGCCAGCAGCGTCCAGGGGGCGCTCACCGGGGAGCTGTTTTTT. The V and J genes are TRBV9 and TRBJ2-2; 8 nucleotides line up with TRBD1. V lost 2 bases, J lost 4 bases, and 4 bases stayed unmatched. CDR3 length: 15 amino acids. Germline V CDR1 and CDR2: SGDLS, YYNGEE.

This clonotype was seen ten or more times. The V gene is TRBV7-9, the J gene TRBJ2-5; no firm D call. This CDR3 has 13 residues. The germline V and J ends were trimmed by 5 bases and 1 base, with 8 bases remaining between them. Germline assignment: CDR1 SEHNR and CDR2 FQNEAQ (reference sequence). The CDR3 nucleotides read TGTGCCAGCAGCCACCTTCTCCAAGAGACCCAGTACTTC. Its protein is CASSHLLQETQYF.

The J gene is TRBJ2-2, the V gene TRBV24-1; 7 bases line up with TRBD1. In germline, CDR1 is KGHDR, CDR2 SFDVKD. The CDR3 spans 16 residues. Trimming at V came to 4 bases and at J to 3 bases, leaving 7 bases not matched to a gene. CDR3 in DNA: TGTGCCACCAGTGAGTCCCGGGACAGCTACACCGGGGAGCTGTTTTTT. It yields the protein CATSESRDSYTGELFF.